This TCR beta chain was found in a study of T cells in women clearing cervical HPV infection. V gave up 4 bases and J gave up 2 bases; unmatched junction bases: 8. Germline V gene sequence: CDR1 LNHDA, CDR2 SQIVND (reference sequence). CDR3 length equals 15 residues. TCRdb keeps only in-frame clones here, not all; method: immunoSEQ multiplex PCR. The sample has some 20,000 clones. For this clone: The missing CDR3 end, 3 residues past where the read stops, is filled in from the germline J gene.

Sequencing was done on a sample of blood buffy coat. The chain is built from TRBV19 and TRBJ2-7; 7 nucleotides match TRBD1. The receptor comes from a woman aged 18 to 75 with a cervical HPV16 infection that either progressed to CIN3+ or cleared (not recorded which). The CDR3 bases that were read are TGTGCCAGTAGTAGGAAGATTGACAGGGCCTACGAG. Protein product: CASSRKIDRAYE. The complete CDR3 reads CASSRKIDRAYEQYF.